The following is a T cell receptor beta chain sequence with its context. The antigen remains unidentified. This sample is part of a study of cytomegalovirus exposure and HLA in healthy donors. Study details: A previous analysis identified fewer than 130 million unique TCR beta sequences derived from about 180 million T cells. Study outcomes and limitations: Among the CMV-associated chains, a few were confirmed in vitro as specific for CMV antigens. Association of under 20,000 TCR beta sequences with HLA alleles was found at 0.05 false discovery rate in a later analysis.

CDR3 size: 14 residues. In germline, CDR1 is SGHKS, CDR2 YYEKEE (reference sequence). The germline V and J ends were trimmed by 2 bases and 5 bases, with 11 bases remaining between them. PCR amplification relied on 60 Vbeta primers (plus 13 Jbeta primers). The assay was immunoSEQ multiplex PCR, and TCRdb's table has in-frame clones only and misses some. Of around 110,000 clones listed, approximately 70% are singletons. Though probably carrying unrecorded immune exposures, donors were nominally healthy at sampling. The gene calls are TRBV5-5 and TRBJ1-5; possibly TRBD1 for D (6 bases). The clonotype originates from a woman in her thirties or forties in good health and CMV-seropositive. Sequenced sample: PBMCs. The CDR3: CASSFMPGDQPQHF. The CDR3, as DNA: TGTGCCAGCAGCTTTATGCCAGGGGATCAGCCCCAGCATTTT.